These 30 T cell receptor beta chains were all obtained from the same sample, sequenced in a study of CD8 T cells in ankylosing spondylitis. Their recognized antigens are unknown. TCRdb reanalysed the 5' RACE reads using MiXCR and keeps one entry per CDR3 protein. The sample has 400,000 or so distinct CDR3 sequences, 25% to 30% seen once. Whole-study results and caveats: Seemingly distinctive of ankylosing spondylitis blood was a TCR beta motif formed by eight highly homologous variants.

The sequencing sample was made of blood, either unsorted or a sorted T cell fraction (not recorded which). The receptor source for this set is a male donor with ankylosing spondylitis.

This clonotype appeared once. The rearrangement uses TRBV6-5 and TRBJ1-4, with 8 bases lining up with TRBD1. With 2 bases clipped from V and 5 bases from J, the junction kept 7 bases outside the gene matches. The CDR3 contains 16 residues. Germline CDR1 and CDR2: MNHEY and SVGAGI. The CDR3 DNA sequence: TGTGCCAGCAGTTACAAAGGACAGGGAACCAATGAAAAACTGTTTTTT. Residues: CASSYKGQGTNEKLFF.

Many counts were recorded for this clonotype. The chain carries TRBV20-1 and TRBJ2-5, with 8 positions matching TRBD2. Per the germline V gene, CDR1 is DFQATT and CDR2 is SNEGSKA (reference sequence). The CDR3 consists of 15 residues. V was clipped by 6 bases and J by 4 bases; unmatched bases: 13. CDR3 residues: CSAIPSGRGGETQYF. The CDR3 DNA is TGCAGTGCAATACCGAGCGGGAGAGGGGGAGAGACCCAGTACTTC.

In nucleotides, the CDR3 is TGTGCCAGTACCTCGGGGACTAGCGGGCTCTACGAGCAGTACTTC. This codes for CASTSGTSGLYEQYF. The chain recombines TRBV19 with TRBJ2-7; 12 positions agree with TRBD2. Germline V gene lookup returns CDR1 LNHDA and CDR2 SQIVND (reference sequence). The CDR3 loop spans 15 amino acids. Losses at the gene ends were 7 bases for V and 3 bases for J; bases not matched to a gene: 7.

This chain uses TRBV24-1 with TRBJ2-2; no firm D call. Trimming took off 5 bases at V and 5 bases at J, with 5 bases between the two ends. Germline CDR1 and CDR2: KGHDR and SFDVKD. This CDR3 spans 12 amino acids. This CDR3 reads CATSVKTGELFF. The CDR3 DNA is TGTGCCACCAGTGTAAAAACCGGGGAGCTGTTTTTT.

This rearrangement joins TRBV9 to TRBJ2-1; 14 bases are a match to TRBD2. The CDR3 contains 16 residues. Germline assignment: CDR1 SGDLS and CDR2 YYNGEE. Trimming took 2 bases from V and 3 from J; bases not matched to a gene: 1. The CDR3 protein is CASSVTSGRVYNEQFF. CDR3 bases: TGTGCCAGCAGCGTGACTAGCGGGAGGGTCTACAATGAGCAGTTCTTC.

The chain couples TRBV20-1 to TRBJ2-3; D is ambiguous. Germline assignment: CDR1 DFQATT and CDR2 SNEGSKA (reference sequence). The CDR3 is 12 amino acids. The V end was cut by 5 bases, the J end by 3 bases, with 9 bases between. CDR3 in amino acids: CSAAAVTDTQYF. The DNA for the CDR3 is TGCAGTGCTGCAGCAGTGACAGATACGCAGTATTTT.

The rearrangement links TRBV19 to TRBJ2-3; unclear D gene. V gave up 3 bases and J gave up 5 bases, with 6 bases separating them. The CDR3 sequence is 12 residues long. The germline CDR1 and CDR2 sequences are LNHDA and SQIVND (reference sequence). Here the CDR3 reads CASSIRIDTQYF. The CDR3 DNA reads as TGTGCCAGTAGTATCCGGATAGATACGCAGTATTTT.

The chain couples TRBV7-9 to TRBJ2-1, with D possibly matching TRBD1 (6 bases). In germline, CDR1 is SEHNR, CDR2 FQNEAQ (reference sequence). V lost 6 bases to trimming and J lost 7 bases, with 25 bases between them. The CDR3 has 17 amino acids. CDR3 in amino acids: CASSSRWDTYHLNEQFF. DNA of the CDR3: TGTGCCAGCAGTTCAAGGTGGGACACCTACCATTTGAATGAGCAGTTCTTC. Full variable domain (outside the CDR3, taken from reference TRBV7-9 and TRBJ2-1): DTGVSQNPRHKITKRGQNVTFRCDPISEHNRLYWYRQTLGQGPEFLTYFQNEAQLEKSRLLSDRFSAERPKGSFSTLEIQRTEQGDSAMYLCASSSRWDTYHLNEQFFGPGTRLTVL.

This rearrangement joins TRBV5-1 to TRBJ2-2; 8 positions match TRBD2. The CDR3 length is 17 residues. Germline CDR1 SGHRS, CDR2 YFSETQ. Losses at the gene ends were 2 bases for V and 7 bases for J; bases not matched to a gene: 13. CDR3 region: CASSFPTSALGDGELFF. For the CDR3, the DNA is TGCGCCAGCAGCTTCCCGACTAGCGCTCTGGGGGACGGGGAGCTGTTTTTT. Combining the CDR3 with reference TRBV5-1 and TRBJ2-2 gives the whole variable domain KAGVTQTPRYLIKTRGQQVTLSCSPISGHRSVSWYQQTPGQGLQFLFEYFSETQRNKGNFPGRFSGRQFSNSRSEMNVSTLELGDSALYLCASSFPTSALGDGELFFGEGSRLTVL.

CDR3 amino acids: CASITAFGGEKLFF. In nucleotides, the CDR3 is TGTGCCAGCATAACAGCCTTCGGCGGTGAAAAACTGTTTTTT. This chain connects TRBV6-1 to TRBJ1-4; D remains ambiguous. The CDR3 contains 14 residues. The germline V gene encodes CDR1 MNHNS and CDR2 SASEGT. The V gene lost 7 bases and the J gene lost 7 bases, with 16 bases spanning the gap.

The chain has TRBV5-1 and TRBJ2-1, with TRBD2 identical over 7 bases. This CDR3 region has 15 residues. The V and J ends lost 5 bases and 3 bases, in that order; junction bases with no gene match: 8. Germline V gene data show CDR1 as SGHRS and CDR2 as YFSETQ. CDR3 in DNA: TGCGCCAGCAGGTGTGCGGGAGAGAGCTACAATGAGCAGTTCTTC. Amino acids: CASRCAGESYNEQFF.

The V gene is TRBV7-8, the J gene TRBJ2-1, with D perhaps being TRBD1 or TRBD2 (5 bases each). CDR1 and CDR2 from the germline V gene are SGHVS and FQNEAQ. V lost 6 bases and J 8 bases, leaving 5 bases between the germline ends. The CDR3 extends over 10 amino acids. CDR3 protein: CASRGDEQFF. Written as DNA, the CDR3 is TGTGCCAGCAGGGGGGATGAGCAGTTCTTC.

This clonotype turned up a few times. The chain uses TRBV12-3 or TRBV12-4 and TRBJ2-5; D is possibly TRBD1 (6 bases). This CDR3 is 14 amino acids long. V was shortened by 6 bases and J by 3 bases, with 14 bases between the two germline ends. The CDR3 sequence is CASSEFRGKETQYF. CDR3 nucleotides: TGTGCCAGCAGCGAATTTAGGGGGAAAGAGACCCAGTACTTC.

The CDR3 DNA sequence: TGTGCCAGCAGCTTTGAGGGGCGAAAACTAAACAATGAGCAGTTCTTC. This sequence encodes CASSFEGRKLNNEQFF. The rearrangement links TRBV7-9 to TRBJ2-1; D might be TRBD1 or TRBD2, each matching 5 bases. V lost 3 bases and J lost 5, with 17 bases in between. This CDR3 comprises 16 residues. The germline gives CDR1 SEHNR, CDR2 FQNEAQ (reference sequence).

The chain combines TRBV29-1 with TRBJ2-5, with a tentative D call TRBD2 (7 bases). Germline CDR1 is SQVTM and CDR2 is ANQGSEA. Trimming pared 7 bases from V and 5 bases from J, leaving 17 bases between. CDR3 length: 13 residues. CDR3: CSGFRGGGETQYF. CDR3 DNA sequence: TGCAGCGGGTTTCGGGGAGGGGGGGAGACCCAGTACTTC.

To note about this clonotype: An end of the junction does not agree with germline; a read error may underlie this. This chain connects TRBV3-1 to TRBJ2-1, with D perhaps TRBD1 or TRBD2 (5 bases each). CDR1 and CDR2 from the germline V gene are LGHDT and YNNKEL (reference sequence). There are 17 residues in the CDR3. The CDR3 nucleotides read TGTGCCAGCTGCCAAGACTGGGGGACGAGCTCCTACAATGAGCAGTTCTTC. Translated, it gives CASCQDWGTSSYNEQFF.

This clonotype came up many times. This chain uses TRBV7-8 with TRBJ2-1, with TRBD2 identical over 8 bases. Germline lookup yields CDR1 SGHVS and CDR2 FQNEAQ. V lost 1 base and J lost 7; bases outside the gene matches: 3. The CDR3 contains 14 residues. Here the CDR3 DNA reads TGTGCCAGCAGCTTAGAACTAGCGGAGAATGAGCAGTTCTTC. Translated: CASSLELAENEQFF.

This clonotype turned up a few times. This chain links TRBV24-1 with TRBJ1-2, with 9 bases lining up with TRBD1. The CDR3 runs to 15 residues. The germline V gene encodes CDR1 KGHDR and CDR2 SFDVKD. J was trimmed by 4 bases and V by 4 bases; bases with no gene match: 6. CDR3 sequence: CATSDAGQGPYGYTF. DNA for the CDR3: TGTGCCACCAGTGACGCGGGACAGGGCCCCTATGGCTACACCTTC.

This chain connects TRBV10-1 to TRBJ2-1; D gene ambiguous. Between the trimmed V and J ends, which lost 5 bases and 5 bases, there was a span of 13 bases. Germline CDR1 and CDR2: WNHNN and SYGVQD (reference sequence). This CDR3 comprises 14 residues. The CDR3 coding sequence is TGCGCCAGCAGTATATTACCGAGAGACAATGAGCAGTTCTTC. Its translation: CASSILPRDNEQFF.

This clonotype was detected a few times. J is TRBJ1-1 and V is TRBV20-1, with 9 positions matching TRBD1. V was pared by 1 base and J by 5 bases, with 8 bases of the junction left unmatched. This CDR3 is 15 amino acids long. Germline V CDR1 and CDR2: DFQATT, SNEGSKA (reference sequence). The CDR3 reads CSARAVDRGSTEAFF. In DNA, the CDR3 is TGCAGTGCTAGAGCAGTTGACAGGGGGTCGACTGAAGCTTTCTTT.

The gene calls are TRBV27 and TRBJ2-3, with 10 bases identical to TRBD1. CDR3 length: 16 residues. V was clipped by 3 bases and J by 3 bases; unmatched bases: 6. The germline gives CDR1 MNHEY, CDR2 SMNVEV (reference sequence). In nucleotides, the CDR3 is TGTGCCAGCAGTTTGCGGGACAGGGGAGGAACAGATACGCAGTATTTT. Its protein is CASSLRDRGGTDTQYF.

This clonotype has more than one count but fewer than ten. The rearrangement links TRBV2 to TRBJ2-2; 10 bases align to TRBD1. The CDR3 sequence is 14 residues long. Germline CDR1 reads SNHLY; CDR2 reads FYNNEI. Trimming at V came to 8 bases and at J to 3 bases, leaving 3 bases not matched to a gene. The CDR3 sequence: CASGDRGDTGELFF. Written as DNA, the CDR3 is TGTGCCAGCGGGGACAGGGGCGACACCGGGGAGCTGTTTTTT.

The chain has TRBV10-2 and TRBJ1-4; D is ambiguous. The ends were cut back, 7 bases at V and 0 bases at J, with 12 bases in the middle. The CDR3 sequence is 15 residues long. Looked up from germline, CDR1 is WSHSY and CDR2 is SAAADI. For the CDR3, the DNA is TGCGCCAGCAAAAGGGTGATTGCAACTAATGAAAAACTGTTTTTT. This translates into CASKRVIATNEKLFF.

CDR3 residues: CASRGGPSDHEQYV. In DNA, the CDR3 is TGTGCCAGCAGAGGGGGCCCTAGTGACCACGAGCAGTACGTC. The chain recombines TRBV28 with TRBJ2-7; 7 bases are a match to TRBD1. The CDR3 runs 14 residues. The germline V gene has CDR1 MDHEN and CDR2 SYDVKM. The V segment lost 6 bases and the J segment 5 bases; nucleotides outside the gene matches: 10.

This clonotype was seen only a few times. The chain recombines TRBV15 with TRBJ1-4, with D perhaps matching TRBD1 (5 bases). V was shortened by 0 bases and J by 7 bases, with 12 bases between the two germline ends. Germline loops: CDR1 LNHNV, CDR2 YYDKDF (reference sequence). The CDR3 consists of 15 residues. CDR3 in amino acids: CATSRDRGESEKLFF. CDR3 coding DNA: TGTGCCACCAGCAGAGATCGGGGGGAAAGTGAAAAACTGTTTTTT.

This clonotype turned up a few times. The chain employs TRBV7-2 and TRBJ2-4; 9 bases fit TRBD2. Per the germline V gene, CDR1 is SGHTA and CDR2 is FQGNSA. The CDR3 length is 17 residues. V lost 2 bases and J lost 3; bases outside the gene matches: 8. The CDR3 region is CASSLLLAGFGKNIQYF. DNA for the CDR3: TGTGCCAGCAGCTTATTACTAGCGGGTTTTGGCAAAAACATTCAGTACTTC.

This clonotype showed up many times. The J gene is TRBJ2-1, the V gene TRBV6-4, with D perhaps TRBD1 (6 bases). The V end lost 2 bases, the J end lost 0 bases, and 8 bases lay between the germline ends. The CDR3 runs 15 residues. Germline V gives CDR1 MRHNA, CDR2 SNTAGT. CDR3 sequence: CASSDTDSSYNEQFF. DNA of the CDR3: TGTGCCAGCAGTGACACGGACAGCTCCTACAATGAGCAGTTCTTC.

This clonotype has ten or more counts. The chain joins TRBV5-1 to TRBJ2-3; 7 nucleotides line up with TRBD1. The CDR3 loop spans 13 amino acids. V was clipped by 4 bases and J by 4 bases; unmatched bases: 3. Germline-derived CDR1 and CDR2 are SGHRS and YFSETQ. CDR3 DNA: TGCGCCAGCAGCCTTGACAGGGCAGATACGCAGTATTTT. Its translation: CASSLDRADTQYF.

In nucleotides, the CDR3 is TGTGCCAGCAGTCCCGGCGGAGCTACGCAGTATTTT. This translates into CASSPGGATQYF. The genes are TRBV6-2 or TRBV6-3 and TRBJ2-3; no clear D gene. The CDR3 runs 12 residues. Per germline, CDR1 MNHEY and CDR2 SVGEGT. V was clipped by 5 bases and J by 8 bases, with 11 bases between them.

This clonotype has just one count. The CDR3 sequence: CASSQGLAEYTDTQYF. CDR3 sequence (DNA): TGTGCCAGCAGCCAGGGACTAGCGGAGTACACAGATACGCAGTATTTT. V is TRBV3-1 and J is TRBJ2-3, with 11 bases that match TRBD2. Germline assignment: CDR1 LGHDT and CDR2 YNNKEL (reference sequence). V gave up 3 bases and J gave up 2 bases; unmatched junction bases: 4. This CDR3 is built from 16 residues.